This T cell receptor beta chain was identified in a study of shared T cell receptors in the human thymus. The method was immunoSEQ multiplex PCR; TCRdb's version includes in-frame clones alone and lacks a portion of them. The sample lists some 400,000 clones; roughly 94% were seen once. The CDR3 runs 15 residues. The ends lost 6 bases at V and 3 bases at J; junction bases unmatched: 9. Germline CDR1 MNHNS, CDR2 SASEGT. The sequenced material came from thymocytes. This clonotype originated in a human donor. The chain couples TRBV6-1 to TRBJ2-7; 9 bases are a match to TRBD1. The CDR3 DNA reads as TGTGCCAGCAGAGGTAGACAGGGGGTGTACTACGAGCAGTACTTC. Amino acids: CASRGRQGVYYEQYF.